The rows below give T cell receptor beta chains drawn from one sample of a study of cytomegalovirus exposure and HLA in healthy donors. Repertoires were generated with immunoSEQ multiplex PCR, while TCRdb's copy carries only in-frame clones and drops some. The sample holds over 45,000 clones. The sample was PBMCs. The receptor set was obtained from a woman in her 40s in good health and CMV-seronegative. Each CDR3 is given with its conserved first and last residue. The D gene is left open where the match is weak. Clone size is given for some rows only: seen once, a few or many times, or a class if the clone is expanded.

V: TRBV9; J: TRBJ2-7; size: NA; length: 15; D: TRBD1; DNA: TGTGCCAGCAGCCCCACAGGGGGCGCAGAATCCGAGCAGTACTTC; CDR3: CASSPTGGAESEQYF
V: TRBV18; J: TRBJ1-4; size: NA; length: 15; D: TRBD1; DNA: TGTGCCAGCTCACCACCATCCGGGACAGGCGAAAAACTGTTTTTT; CDR3: CASSPPSGTGEKLFF
V: TRBV11-3; J: TRBJ1-3; size: NA; length: 15; D: NA; DNA: TGTGCCAGCAGCCCCTTCATCAGCTCTGGAAACACCATATATTTT; CDR3: CASSPFISSGNTIYF
V: TRBV30; J: TRBJ2-5; size: NA; length: 14; D: TRBD2; DNA: TGTGCCTGGAGACCGGGACTAGCAATGGAGACCCAGTACTTC; CDR3: CAWRPGLAMETQYF
V: TRBV19; J: TRBJ2-7; size: NA; length: 14; D: TRBD2; DNA: TGTGCCAGTAGTCCAGGGACTAGCGGGAATAGGCAGTACTTC; CDR3: CASSPGTSGNRQYF
V: TRBV6-1; J: TRBJ2-3; size: NA; length: 13; D: NA; DNA: TGTGCCAGCAGTGGGAGGGAGACAGATACGCAGTATTTT; CDR3: CASSGRETDTQYF
V: TRBV18; J: TRBJ1-2; size: NA; length: 16; D: TRBD1; DNA: TGTGCCAGCTCAGGGGGACAGGCGAGCGCTAACTATGGCTACACCTTC; CDR3: CASSGGQASANYGYTF
V: TRBV18; J: TRBJ2-7; size: NA; length: 14; D: TRBD1; DNA: TGTGCCAGCTCACCACGACAGGGTACCTACGAGCAGTACTTC; CDR3: CASSPRQGTYEQYF
V: TRBV2; J: TRBJ1-1; size: NA; length: 13; D: NA; DNA: TGTGCCAGCAGTAAGGCAGGGGACACTGAAGCTTTCTTT; CDR3: CASSKAGDTEAFF
V: TRBV6-6; J: TRBJ2-7; size: NA; length: 11; D: NA; DNA: TGTGCCAGTAGAGCTCTTTACGAGCAGTACTTC; CDR3: CASRALYEQYF
V: TRBV5-1; J: TRBJ2-2; size: NA; length: 14; D: TRBD2; DNA: TGCGCCAGCAGCTTCCTAGCGGAAACCGGGGAGCTGTTTTTT; CDR3: CASSFLAETGELFF
V: TRBV29-1; J: TRBJ2-7; size: NA; length: 12; D: TRBD1; DNA: TGCAGCGTGTTGACAGGGAGCTACGAGCAGTACTTC; CDR3: CSVLTGSYEQYF
V: TRBV30; J: TRBJ1-1; size: NA; length: 13; D: NA; DNA: TGTGCCTGGAGTGGGCAGTCGAACACTGAAGCTTTCTTT; CDR3: CAWSGQSNTEAFF
V: TRBV6-5; J: TRBJ2-1; size: NA; length: 11; D: NA; DNA: TGTGCCAGCAGTTACGGTCAGGGGCAGTTCTTC; CDR3: CASSYGQGQFF
V: TRBV7-9; J: TRBJ2-7; size: NA; length: 15; D: NA; DNA: TGTGCCAGCAGCTTGACGGGAGTCCCAGCGGACGAGCAGTACTTC; CDR3: CASSLTGVPADEQYF
V: TRBV25-1; J: TRBJ2-5; size: NA; length: 18; D: TRBD2; DNA: TGTGCCAGCAGTGAGGGGGGCTCAGGACTAGCGGGAAGGGAGACCCAGTACTTC; CDR3: CASSEGGSGLAGRETQYF
V: TRBV9; J: TRBJ2-5; size: NA; length: 15; D: NA; DNA: TGTGCCAGCAGCGTAAGGGGGGTGCGGGGGGAGACCCAGTACTTC; CDR3: CASSVRGVRGETQYF
V: TRBV19; J: TRBJ2-6; size: medium-sized; length: 17; D: NA; DNA: TGTGCCAGTAGTATAGGGGGCTCTGGTTCTGGGGCCAACGTCCTGACTTTC; CDR3: CASSIGGSGSGANVLTF
V: TRBV4-3; J: TRBJ1-1; size: NA; length: 14; D: NA; DNA: TGCGCCAGCAGCCAAGATCTAAGGAACACTGAAGCTTTCTTT; CDR3: CASSQDLRNTEAFF
V: TRBV7-6; J: TRBJ1-2; size: NA; length: 14; D: TRBD1; DNA: TGTGCCAGCAGCCAAGACAGGGGAATGTATGGCTACACCTTC; CDR3: CASSQDRGMYGYTF
V: TRBV18; J: TRBJ1-1; size: NA; length: 16; D: NA; DNA: TGTGCCAGCTCACGGTTGGACAGCCACCCCTTAGTTGAAGCTTTCTTT; CDR3: CASSRLDSHPLVEAFF
V: TRBV15; J: TRBJ1-3; size: NA; length: 14; D: NA; DNA: TGTGCCACCAGCAGCCCGAGCTCTGGAAACACCATATATTTT; CDR3: CATSSPSSGNTIYF
V: TRBV5-1; J: TRBJ1-1; size: NA; length: 14; D: NA; DNA: TGCGCCAGCAGCTTGTCAGGGGTGAACACTGAAGCTTTCTTT; CDR3: CASSLSGVNTEAFF
V: TRBV5-1; J: TRBJ1-2; size: NA; length: 16; D: TRBD1; DNA: TGCGCCAGCAGCTCGCGGACAGGAGGGGAGGACTATGGCTACACCTTC; CDR3: CASSSRTGGEDYGYTF
V: TRBV5-4; J: TRBJ2-1; size: NA; length: 16; D: TRBD1; DNA: TGTGCCAGCAGCTTGGGGGGAGCAGGGGGCTACAATGAGCAGTTCTTC; CDR3: CASSLGGAGGYNEQFF
V: TRBV5-1; J: TRBJ2-5; size: NA; length: 16; D: TRBD2; DNA: TGCGCCAGCAGCTTGGTTGGAGCGGGGGGCGGTGAGACCCAGTACTTC; CDR3: CASSLVGAGGGETQYF
V: TRBV30; J: TRBJ1-5; size: NA; length: 13; D: TRBD1; DNA: TGTGCCTGGAGTGGACAGGGGAATCAGCCCCAGCATTTT; CDR3: CAWSGQGNQPQHF
V: TRBV7-2; J: TRBJ2-5; size: NA; length: 14; D: NA; DNA: TGTGCCAGCAGCTCCTCAGGGAACCAAGAGACCCAGTACTTC; CDR3: CASSSSGNQETQYF
V: TRBV6-1; J: TRBJ1-2; size: medium-sized; length: 15; D: NA; DNA: TGTGCCAGCCGAGAACCGTCCCCGGCTAACTATGGCTACACCTTC; CDR3: CASREPSPANYGYTF
V: TRBV18; J: TRBJ2-7; size: NA; length: 13; D: NA; DNA: TGTGCCAGCTCCCAAGGACAGAACTACGAGCAGTACTTC; CDR3: CASSQGQNYEQYF
V: TRBV5-1; J: TRBJ2-7; size: NA; length: 15; D: TRBD2; DNA: TGCGCCAGCAGCTTGTCGGCTAGCGGGATTTACGAGCAGTACTTC; CDR3: CASSLSASGIYEQYF
V: TRBV11-1; J: TRBJ1-1; size: NA; length: 15; D: NA; DNA: TGTGCCAGCAGGTACAGAAACACCATGAACACTGAAGCTTTCTTT; CDR3: CASRYRNTMNTEAFF
V: TRBV7-9; J: TRBJ1-3; size: NA; length: 16; D: NA; DNA: TGTGCCAGCAGCTTATTGGCGGAAAGCTCTGGAAACACCATATATTTT; CDR3: CASSLLAESSGNTIYF
V: TRBV4-1; J: TRBJ2-7; size: NA; length: 15; D: NA; DNA: TGCGCCAGCAGCCAAGATTCCCTCGGCGGCGACGAGCAGTACTTC; CDR3: CASSQDSLGGDEQYF
V: TRBV10-3; J: TRBJ2-2; size: NA; length: 16; D: NA; DNA: TGTGCCATCAGTGAACAGGGCCAAACGAACACCGGGGAGCTGTTTTTT; CDR3: CAISEQGQTNTGELFF
V: TRBV4-1; J: TRBJ1-2; size: NA; length: 15; D: TRBD1; DNA: TGCGCCAGCAGCCAAAACAGGGGGCGCAACTATGGCTACACCTTC; CDR3: CASSQNRGRNYGYTF
V: TRBV7-6; J: TRBJ2-7; size: NA; length: 16; D: NA; DNA: TGTGCCAGCAGCCCCGGAGGGGTCAGAGCCGCCTACGAGCAGTACTTC; CDR3: CASSPGGVRAAYEQYF
V: TRBV5-1; J: TRBJ1-1; size: NA; length: 14; D: NA; DNA: TGCGCCAGCAGCATCGGGACATTGAACACTGAAGCTTTCTTT; CDR3: CASSIGTLNTEAFF
V: TRBV27; J: TRBJ1-2; size: NA; length: 13; D: NA; DNA: TGTGCCAGCAGTTTAGAGGGAAACTATGGCTACACCTTC; CDR3: CASSLEGNYGYTF
V: TRBV19; J: TRBJ2-1; size: NA; length: 13; D: NA; DNA: TGTGCCAGTAGTATTGGGCTTGACAATGAGCAGTTCTTC; CDR3: CASSIGLDNEQFF
V: TRBV11-2; J: TRBJ2-7; size: NA; length: 15; D: NA; DNA: TGTGCCAGCAGCCGCCTGCGGGCTGGGCCCTACGAGCAGTACTTC; CDR3: CASSRLRAGPYEQYF
V: TRBV6-1; J: TRBJ2-5; size: NA; length: 15; D: NA; DNA: TGTGCCAGCAGGCCATTAAGAGGGGGGGCGGAGACCCAGTACTTC; CDR3: CASRPLRGGAETQYF
V: TRBV13; J: TRBJ2-1; size: NA; length: 15; D: NA; DNA: TGTGCCAGCAGCTTATCCGGGAGTCCCGACAATGAGCAGTTCTTC; CDR3: CASSLSGSPDNEQFF
V: TRBV4-3; J: TRBJ2-6; size: NA; length: 16; D: NA; DNA: TGCGCCAGCAGCCAGTACCTGAGCTCTGGGGCCAACGTCCTGACTTTC; CDR3: CASSQYLSSGANVLTF
V: TRBV5-1; J: TRBJ2-3; size: NA; length: 16; D: TRBD2; DNA: TGCGCCAGCAGCCCATCTCTAGCGGGAGCGGCCGATACGCAGTATTTT; CDR3: CASSPSLAGAADTQYF
V: TRBV4-3; J: TRBJ1-3; size: NA; length: 18; D: NA; DNA: TGCGCCAGCAGCCAAGAAGGGGCCCACAGGGAATCTCGAAACACCATATATTTT; CDR3: CASSQEGAHRESRNTIYF
V: TRBV19; J: TRBJ1-4; size: NA; length: 15; D: TRBD1; DNA: TGTGCCAGTATGGACAGGGGCATAAGAGGAGAAAAACTGTTTTTT; CDR3: CASMDRGIRGEKLFF